A single sample is the source of the 5 T cell receptor beta chains below, sequenced in a study of T cells after yellow fever vaccination. Each CDR3 protein gets one entry after TCRdb re-called the 5' RACE reads with MiXCR. The table records nearly 30,000 distinct CDR3 sequences, 5% of them present only once. Here the sequenced sample was CD8+ T cells sorted from PBMCs, taken 10 days after the yellow fever booster vaccination. All receptors derive from a man aged 25 to 40 who received the YFV17D yellow fever vaccine.

This clonotype has ten or more counts. The J gene is TRBJ2-7, the V gene TRBV6-5; 7 bases line up with TRBD1. CDR1 is MNHEY, CDR2 SVGAGI, per germline. The CDR3 totals 13 residues. Trimming removed 6 bases from V and 7 bases from J; junction bases left unmatched: 9. Here the CDR3 DNA reads TGTGCCAGCAGCCCCGGGACAGCTCTTGAGCAGTACTTC. Amino acid sequence: CASSPGTALEQYF.

This clonotype has a count of ten or more. This sequence joins TRBV10-3 and TRBJ2-3, with D perhaps assigned TRBD1 or TRBD2 (5 bases each). The CDR3 totals 13 residues. The ends were cut back, 9 bases at V and 3 bases at J, with 13 bases in the middle. From germline, CDR1 is ENHRY and CDR2 SYGVKD. The chain's CDR3 is CAMGTMGTDTQYF. The CDR3 DNA reads TGTGCCATGGGGACGATGGGGACAGATACGCAGTATTTT.

This clonotype has at least ten counts. The genes are TRBV7-6 and TRBJ1-1; D unresolved. The CDR3 runs 14 residues. The V gene lost 4 bases and the J gene lost 5 bases, with 14 bases spanning the gap. In germline, CDR1 is SGHVS, CDR2 FNYEAQ. As DNA, the CDR3 is TGTGCCAGCAGCTCCGGTGGTGTGGGGACTGAAGCTTTCTTT. This translates into CASSSGGVGTEAFF.

Of note for this clonotype: Given a much more abundant clone one base away, this may be a read error. The chain carries TRBV19 and TRBJ2-7; TRBD2 aligns across 15 bases. Germline loops: CDR1 LNHDA, CDR2 SQIVND (reference sequence). The J segment lost 7 bases and the V segment lost 9 bases, leaving 10 bases of the junction unmatched. CDR3 size: 15 residues. The CDR3 DNA sequence: TGTGCCAGCCGTAGGACTAGCGGGAGGGCCAAAGAGCAGTACTTC. This encodes CASRRTSGRAKEQYF.

This clonotype was detected ten times or more. The V and J genes are TRBV7-2 and TRBJ1-2; D is unresolved. Germline CDR1 SGHTA, CDR2 FQGNSA. The V end lost 0 bases, the J end lost 8 bases, and 16 bases lay between the germline ends. CDR3 length: 15 residues. The chain's CDR3 is CASSLAPGDGGGYTF. Here the CDR3 DNA reads TGTGCCAGCAGCTTAGCGCCAGGCGACGGAGGGGGCTACACCTTC. The entire variable domain, with the rest obtained from reference TRBV7-2 and TRBJ1-2, is as follows: GAGVSQSPSNKVTEKGKDVELRCDPISGHTALYWYRQSLGQGLEFLIYFQGNSAPDKSGLPSDRFSAERTGGSVSTLTIQRTQQEDSAVYLCASSLAPGDGGGYTFGSGTRLTVV.